Listed here are 29 T cell receptor beta chains from one sample, sequenced in a study of identical twins. TCRdb re-called the 5' RACE reads through MiXCR, storing one row per CDR3 protein. This sample carries around 340,000 distinct CDR3 sequences, around 9% of them seen once, and the ten largest clones take about 8.1%. Sequenced: naive T cells sorted from blood. These receptors were taken from a woman between 45 and 65 years old in good health.

The gene calls are TRBV24-1 and TRBJ2-1; D is unresolved. This CDR3 region has 13 residues. With 2 bases removed from V and 7 bases from J, the gap between germline ends came to 8 bases. Germline V gene sequence: CDR1 KGHDR, CDR2 SFDVKD. CDR3 coding DNA: TGTGCCACCAGTGATTCTCGATGGAATGAGCAGTTCTTC. It yields the protein CATSDSRWNEQFF.

The chain employs TRBV10-1 and TRBJ2-2; TRBD2 aligns across 9 bases. The trim removed 0 bases at V and 8 bases at J, leaving 10 bases unmatched. Germline CDR1 WNHNN, CDR2 SYGVQD (reference sequence). The CDR3 has 17 amino acids. This chain's CDR3 is CASSESRSGLATGELFF. The CDR3 region has the DNA TGCGCCAGCAGTGAGTCCAGATCGGGACTAGCAACTGGGGAGCTGTTTTTT.

This sequence joins TRBV4-1 and TRBJ2-3, with D unclear. This CDR3 region has 13 residues. Germline assignment: CDR1 MGHRA and CDR2 YSYEKL. V lost 1 base and J lost 11, with 13 bases in between. The CDR3 DNA reads TGCGCCAGCAGCCAAGCTCCTATTTTAAGGCAGTATTTT. Translated, it gives CASSQAPILRQYF.

At least ten counts were recorded for this clonotype. The chain recombines TRBV5-1 with TRBJ2-1; D call uncertain. The germline CDR1 and CDR2 sequences are SGHRS and YFSETQ. Trimming cost V 2 bases and J 0 bases, with 9 bases left between them. CDR3 length: 15 residues. In DNA form, the CDR3 reads TGCGCCAGCAGCTTTGAAGGCAGCTCCTACAATGAGCAGTTCTTC. Amino acid sequence: CASSFEGSSYNEQFF.

This clonotype showed up many times. The CDR3 is CAISIGLAGVGEQYV. The CDR3, as DNA: TGTGCCATCAGCATAGGGCTAGCGGGAGTCGGCGAGCAGTACGTC. The chain carries TRBV10-3 and TRBJ2-7, with TRBD2 matching over 10 bases. J gave up 6 bases and V 6 bases, and 11 bases lay outside the gene matches. The CDR3 is 15 amino acids. Looked up from germline, CDR1 is ENHRY and CDR2 is SYGVKD.

The J gene is TRBJ2-1, the V gene TRBV3-1, with 8 bases matching TRBD2. The CDR3 is 16 amino acids. Germline values: CDR1 LGHDT, CDR2 YNNKEL (reference sequence). The junction had 12 bases not matched to a gene; V was cut back by 4 bases and J by 7 bases. CDR3 residues: CASSRLTGGRINEQFF. The CDR3 DNA reads as TGTGCCAGCAGCCGGCTGACGGGCGGGAGGATAAATGAGCAGTTCTTC.

This clonotype has at least ten counts. The CDR3 coding sequence is TGCAGTGCTAGAGATCATCAGGATCTGGGGAATGAGCAGTTCTTC. As protein: CSARDHQDLGNEQFF. This chain uses TRBV20-1 with TRBJ2-1; no clear D. The CDR3 consists of 15 residues. Trimming pared 0 bases from V and 7 bases from J, leaving 16 bases between. Germline lookup yields CDR1 DFQATT and CDR2 SNEGSKA (reference sequence).

This clonotype came up a few times. The V gene is TRBV20-1, the J gene TRBJ1-5; 7 positions agree with TRBD1. Germline CDR1 and CDR2: DFQATT and SNEGSKA (reference sequence). The V segment lost 6 bases and the J segment 9 bases; nucleotides outside the gene matches: 11. The CDR3 sequence is 13 residues long. The chain's CDR3 is CSARRGPTAPQHF. The CDR3 region has the DNA TGCAGTGCGCGGAGGGGGCCGACCGCGCCCCAGCATTTT.

V is TRBV5-5 and J is TRBJ2-3; 7 nucleotides match TRBD1. This CDR3 spans 16 amino acids. J lost 0 bases, V lost 4 bases, and 8 bases had no gene match. CDR1 SGHKS and CDR2 YYEKEE come from the germline V gene (reference sequence). The chain's CDR3 is CASSRQGIPSTDTQYF. In DNA form, the CDR3 reads TGTGCCAGCAGCCGACAGGGAATCCCTAGCACAGATACGCAGTATTTT.

This clonotype turned up a few times. The chain recombines TRBV30 with TRBJ1-1; no definite D call. This CDR3 comprises 15 residues. V was shortened by 0 bases and J by 2 bases, with 13 bases between the two germline ends. Germline V gene sequence: CDR1 GTSNPN, CDR2 SVGIG (reference sequence). The CDR3 spells CAWSVLRGRNTEAFF. The CDR3 nucleotides are TGTGCCTGGAGTGTACTAAGAGGAAGAAACACTGAAGCTTTCTTT. Combining the CDR3 with reference TRBV30 and TRBJ1-1 gives the whole variable domain SQTIHQWPATLVQPVGSPLSLECTVEGTSNPNLYWYRQAAGRGLQLLFYSVGIGQISSEVPQNLSASRPQDRQFILSSKKLLLSDSGFYLCAWSVLRGRNTEAFFGQGTRLTVV.

There are a few counts of this clonotype. The J gene is TRBJ2-2, the V gene TRBV9, with D perhaps given as TRBD1 or TRBD2 (5 bases each). This CDR3 contains 17 residues. The germline CDR1 and CDR2 sequences are SGDLS and YYNGEE. Trimming stripped 0 bases from V and 0 bases from J, with 12 bases between. This CDR3 reads CASSVAGGGTNTGELFF. The CDR3 DNA reads TGTGCCAGCAGCGTAGCTGGTGGGGGAACGAACACCGGGGAGCTGTTTTTT.

The chain employs TRBV5-1 and TRBJ2-1; D unclear. Trimming pared 5 bases from V and 2 bases from J, leaving 17 bases between. CDR3 length: 16 amino acids. Germline V gene sequence: CDR1 SGHRS, CDR2 YFSETQ. CDR3 bases: TGCGCCAGCAGTCATGGGCGGTCCCTGACCTACAATGAGCAGTTCTTC. It encodes CASSHGRSLTYNEQFF.

The table lists this clonotype with a few counts. This sequence joins TRBV9 and TRBJ1-2, with D possibly TRBD1 on 5 matching bases. Trimming stripped 0 bases from V and 8 bases from J, with 11 bases between. The germline CDR1 and CDR2 sequences are SGDLS and YYNGEE. The length of the CDR3 is 13 residues. Here the CDR3 DNA reads TGTGCCAGCAGCGTAGCTGAGGGACGCGGCTACACCTTC. Its translation is CASSVAEGRGYTF.

This clonotype was found a few times. This chain uses TRBV20-1 with TRBJ1-1; the match to TRBD1 covers 7 bases. CDR3 length: 13 amino acids. Losses at the gene ends were 7 bases for V and 4 bases for J; bases not matched to a gene: 9. The germline V gene has CDR1 DFQATT and CDR2 SNEGSKA (reference sequence). The chain's CDR3 is CSVEDRVSTEAFF. The CDR3 nucleotides read TGCAGTGTTGAAGACAGGGTCAGCACTGAAGCTTTCTTT.

This clonotype was recorded many times. V and J are TRBV12-3 or TRBV12-4 and TRBJ1-1; 7 nucleotides align to TRBD1. This CDR3 has 13 amino acids. V was pared by 7 bases and J by 4 bases, with 6 bases of the junction left unmatched. The CDR3, as DNA: TGTGCCAGCAAAGAGGGACAGACCACTGAAGCTTTCTTT. It is translated as CASKEGQTTEAFF.

The chain carries TRBV20-1 and TRBJ2-1; the match to TRBD2 covers 8 bases. Losses at the gene ends were 3 bases for V and 6 bases for J; bases not matched to a gene: 10. The CDR3 extends over 15 amino acids. Germline assignment: CDR1 DFQATT and CDR2 SNEGSKA (reference sequence). The CDR3, as DNA: TGCAGTGCTAGCCGTCCGGGACTAGTTGTCAATGAGCAGTTCTTC. It encodes CSASRPGLVVNEQFF.

The chain joins TRBV6-1 to TRBJ1-2; no definite D call. CDR1 MNHNS and CDR2 SASEGT come from the germline V gene. The CDR3 consists of 14 residues. Trimming removed 6 bases from V and 5 bases from J, with 16 bases in between. The CDR3 loop reads CASRPPAGRYGYTF. The CDR3 nucleotides read TGTGCCAGCAGGCCCCCCGCAGGCAGATATGGCTACACCTTC.

The rearrangement uses TRBV29-1 and TRBJ2-3, with 10 positions matching TRBD2. The CDR3 totals 13 residues. Germline loops: CDR1 SQVTM, CDR2 ANQGSEA. V lost 6 bases to trimming and J lost 8 bases; unmatched junction nucleotides: 8. The CDR3 spells CSVGPKREGTQYF. CDR3 DNA: TGCAGCGTAGGACCCAAGCGGGAGGGTACGCAGTATTTT.

This clonotype appeared many times. The genes are TRBV29-1 and TRBJ2-1; 9 bases align to TRBD2. The ends lost 0 bases at V and 8 bases at J; junction bases unmatched: 14. Germline V CDR1 and CDR2: SQVTM, ANQGSEA. The CDR3 is 17 residues long. This chain's CDR3 is CSVEDWGSGSRSYEQFF. In DNA form, the CDR3 reads TGCAGCGTTGAAGATTGGGGTAGCGGGAGTCGTAGCTATGAGCAGTTCTTC.

The gene calls are TRBV6-1 and TRBJ1-1; D might be TRBD1 (5 bases). The V and J ends lost 2 bases and 10 bases respectively, with 14 bases between them. Germline V gene lookup returns CDR1 MNHNS and CDR2 SASEGT. This CDR3 is 13 amino acids long. The CDR3 sequence is CASSELMGTLAFF. CDR3 nucleotide sequence: TGTGCCAGCAGTGAACTGATGGGGACTCTAGCTTTCTTT.

Only a few counts were recorded for this clonotype. The chain couples TRBV7-6 to TRBJ2-5; D possibly uses TRBD1 or TRBD2 (5 bases each). The CDR3 extends over 13 amino acids. V gave up 4 bases and J gave up 5 bases, with 11 bases separating them. The germline V gene has CDR1 SGHVS and CDR2 FNYEAQ. The DNA for the CDR3 is TGTGCCAGCAGCTCGGGACGGTCGGAGACCCAGTACTTC. This encodes CASSSGRSETQYF.

The chain combines TRBV29-1 with TRBJ2-1; D might be TRBD1 (6 bases). The germline gives CDR1 SQVTM, CDR2 ANQGSEA. The CDR3 consists of 14 residues. The germline V and J ends were trimmed by 7 bases and 6 bases, with 19 bases remaining between them. In DNA, the CDR3 is TGCAGCGCAGCTGGACAGTTAGTAGGCAATGAGCAGTTCTTC. As protein: CSAAGQLVGNEQFF.

The J gene is TRBJ2-5, the V gene TRBV6-6; 13 bases match TRBD2. Looked up from germline, CDR1 is MNHNY and CDR2 is SVGAGI (reference sequence). The CDR3 covers 16 residues. V was clipped by 1 base and J by 5 bases; unmatched bases: 4. The chain's CDR3 is CASSYWTSGSGETQYF. CDR3 DNA: TGTGCCAGCAGTTACTGGACTAGCGGGAGCGGGGAGACCCAGTACTTC.

This clonotype was observed at least ten times. V gene TRBV11-3 combines with J gene TRBJ2-5; 12 bases are shared with TRBD2. Germline V gives CDR1 SGHNT, CDR2 YENEEA. J lost 4 bases, V lost 4 bases, and 4 bases had no gene match. The CDR3 length is 15 residues. The CDR3 loop is CASSSTSGRGETQYF. In nucleotides, the CDR3 is TGTGCCAGCAGCTCGACTAGCGGGAGAGGAGAGACCCAGTACTTC.

This chain uses TRBV5-1 with TRBJ2-2, with TRBD2 identical over 9 bases. The CDR3 is made up of 18 amino acids. Germline CDR1 SGHRS, CDR2 YFSETQ. The V segment lost 1 base and the J segment 4 bases; nucleotides outside the gene matches: 11. The CDR3 bases are TGCGCCAGCAGCTTGTTGTCTAGCGGGACGGGCGTCACCGGGGAGCTGTTTTTT. This encodes CASSLLSSGTGVTGELFF.

The chain joins TRBV13 to TRBJ2-1; possible D gene TRBD2, 5 bases. CDR1 and CDR2 (germline): PRHDT, FYEKMQ (reference sequence). The CDR3 runs to 19 residues. V lost 5 bases to trimming and J lost 4 bases, with 27 bases between them. The CDR3 is CASSPHHWRAGHVYNEQFF. The CDR3 nucleotides are TGTGCCAGCAGCCCCCATCACTGGCGGGCGGGTCATGTGTACAATGAGCAGTTCTTC.

The table lists this clonotype with many counts. This chain links TRBV29-1 with TRBJ2-2; D ambiguous. The CDR3 is 13 amino acids. CDR1 is SQVTM, CDR2 ANQGSEA, per germline. V dropped 4 bases and J dropped 6 bases, with 12 bases sitting between them. The DNA of the CDR3 is TGCAGCGTTGTAAAGCTCCTCTCCGGGGAGCTGTTTTTT. Translating gives CSVVKLLSGELFF.

The chain has TRBV2 and TRBJ1-1; 9 bases are a match to TRBD1. Germline trimming cut 4 bases from V and 3 bases from J; bases unmatched to any gene: 0. The CDR3 is 13 residues long. Germline V gene lookup returns CDR1 SNHLY and CDR2 FYNNEI. This CDR3 reads CASSGDRDTEAFF. The CDR3 coding sequence is TGTGCCAGCAGTGGGGACAGGGACACTGAAGCTTTCTTT.

The rearrangement links TRBV6-1 to TRBJ2-5; TRBD2 might be the D (6 bases). V was clipped by 0 bases and J by 5 bases, with 13 bases between them. Germline lookup yields CDR1 MNHNS and CDR2 SASEGT. This CDR3 comprises 15 residues. The DNA of the CDR3 is TGTGCCAGCAGTGAAGCCGGGACGGGGAGGGAGACCCAGTACTTC. Protein sequence: CASSEAGTGRETQYF.